The source of this T cell receptor (beta chain) is a study of tumor-infiltrating lymphocytes in primary liver carcinoma. Production of TCR beta cDNA used approximately 0.55 ug total RNA together with a constant-region primer. Each TCR beta library was derived from three nested multiplex PCR rounds that employed slightly modified ARM-PCR. Two initial PCR rounds of about 9 cycles each paired TRBV1-TRBV30 forward primers with a C-beta reverse primer. TCRdb passed the multiplex PCR reads through MiXCR, listing each CDR3 protein once. The table records 95,000 to 150,000 distinct CDR3 sequences, 55% to 75% of them present only once. As to this clonotype: The DNA is omitted, as the CDR3 cannot be located on it reliably, and the CDR3 follows TCRdb's listing.

Bulk tissue was left unsorted, and RNA and DNA were co-extracted from roughly 20-30 mg of it. The CDR3 numbers 16 amino acids, ends counted. The V gene's germline CDR1 is LGHNA and CDR2 YNFKEQ. The sequence derives from a woman aged 55-70 years with primary liver carcinoma and hepatitis B virus infection. Material: liver tumor tissue from sampling region 1. The subset denotes: tumor region T1, superior pole. J is TRBJ2-1 and V is TRBV4-2; TRBD2 reflects the table's D call only, with no check against the DNA. The CDR3 loop reads CASSQVGGGTYNEQLF.